Listed here are 10 T cell receptor beta chains from one sample, sequenced in a study of blood T cell repertoires in COVID-19. Clones were sequenced by immunoSEQ multiplex PCR, and TCRdb holds only the in-frame ones, with some missing. The data hold under 200,000 clones, with 80% to 90% observed a single time. Sequencing was carried out using peripheral blood. The source of these receptors is an older woman with acute or convalescent COVID-19.

The V call is TRBV6-1, the J call TRBJ2-1; 9 bases align to TRBD1. Trimming at V came to 3 bases and at J to 6 bases, leaving 9 bases not matched to a gene. Looked up from germline, CDR1 is MNHNS and CDR2 is SASEGT. This CDR3 spans 16 amino acids. Written as DNA, the CDR3 is TGTGCCAGCAGTGACATGGGACAGGGAGGGGGCAATGAGCAGTTCTTC. Translating gives CASSDMGQGGGNEQFF.

The V gene is TRBV4-3, the J gene TRBJ2-1; tentatively, D is TRBD2 (5 bases). Germline V CDR1 and CDR2: LGHNA, YSLEER. The CDR3 is made up of 18 amino acids. V gave up 0 bases and J gave up 3 bases, with 18 bases separating them. The CDR3 nucleotides are TGCGCCAGCAGCCAAGATCCCCCAACTAGTTCGTTCTACAATGAGCAGTTCTTC. It codes for CASSQDPPTSSFYNEQFF.

The V and J genes are TRBV6-6 and TRBJ2-3; D is undetermined. CDR3 length: 14 residues. Germline V gives CDR1 MNHNY, CDR2 SVGAGI (reference sequence). V was pared by 2 bases and J by 0 bases, with 6 bases between. CDR3 in amino acids: CASSYERSTDTQYF. CDR3 coding DNA: TGTGCCAGCAGTTACGAGAGAAGCACAGATACGCAGTATTTT.

The chain employs TRBV27 and TRBJ1-3; D is perhaps TRBD1 (5 bases). In germline, CDR1 is MNHEY, CDR2 SMNVEV (reference sequence). V was trimmed by 6 bases and J by 0 bases, leaving 18 bases between them. CDR3 size: 17 residues. The CDR3 nucleotides are TGTGCCAGCAGGGGGGGGACTGGGGGATACTCTGGAAACACCATATATTTT. It is translated as CASRGGTGGYSGNTIYF.

The gene calls are TRBV19 and TRBJ1-5; the match to TRBD1 covers 12 bases. Unmatched junction bases numbered 8, after V lost 2 bases and J lost 0 bases. Germline values: CDR1 LNHDA, CDR2 SQIVND (reference sequence). The CDR3 length is 19 residues. CDR3 in amino acids: CASSIRGQGASYSNQPQHF. CDR3 nucleotide sequence: TGTGCCAGTAGTATAAGGGGACAGGGGGCCTCTTATAGCAATCAGCCCCAGCATTTT.

This chain links TRBV11-3 with TRBJ2-2; D gene ambiguous. Germline V gene sequence: CDR1 SGHNT, CDR2 YENEEA. The CDR3 covers 13 residues. The V and J ends lost 5 bases and 6 bases respectively, with 10 bases between them. CDR3 nucleotide sequence: TGTGCCAGCAGCCCCGTTTTTCCCGGGGAGCTGTTTTTT. It translates to CASSPVFPGELFF.

On this clone: A single base separates this from a much larger clone, so it may be a read error. This sample includes further DNA sequences coding for the same CDR3. The chain carries TRBV2 and TRBJ1-1, with a possible D match to TRBD1 (5 bases). V lost 7 bases, J lost 0 bases, and 12 bases lay in between. The CDR3 covers 14 residues. Germline assignment: CDR1 SNHLY and CDR2 FYNNEI. The CDR3 nucleotides read TGTGCCAGCACTGACAGTTCTCTGAACACTGAAGCTTTCTTT. Translating gives CASTDSSLNTEAFF.

J is TRBJ1-1 and V is TRBV4-1; 8 nucleotides align to TRBD1. CDR3 length: 14 amino acids. Trimming cost V 0 bases and J 8 bases; bases outside gene matches: 5. The germline V gene has CDR1 MGHRA and CDR2 YSYEKL. In DNA, the CDR3 is TGCGCCAGCAGCCAAGACAGGGGGCGGGCGGAAGCTTTCTTT. The encoded protein is CASSQDRGRAEAFF.

This clone was counted only a few times. DNA of the CDR3: TGTGCCAGCAGCTTGGGAGAGAGACTCGCCTCTGGAAACACCATATATTTT. Its protein is CASSLGERLASGNTIYF. The chain recombines TRBV5-4 with TRBJ1-3; D gene uncertain. Trimming shortened V by 0 bases and J by 0 bases, and 13 bases separated the two germline ends. The germline gives CDR1 SGHNT, CDR2 YYREEE (reference sequence). The length of the CDR3 is 17 residues.

CDR3 bases: TGTGCCAGCAGTGAACTAGCGGGGGGACGCACAGATACGCAGTATTTT. It codes for CASSELAGGRTDTQYF. The J gene is TRBJ2-3, the V gene TRBV28; 12 bases agree with TRBD2. Trimming at V came to 5 bases and at J to 1 base, leaving 4 bases not matched to a gene. The CDR3 sequence is 16 residues long. Germline CDR1 reads MDHEN; CDR2 reads SYDVKM.